The TCR beta chain described here comes from a study of post-analysis software for immune sequencing data (dated by TCRdb to between 2014 and 2017). Context from the whole study: Recorded disease courses included relapsing-remitting, secondary progressive and progressive-relapsing multiple sclerosis, with some patients lacking subtype annotation. The patient repertoires were compared against approximately ten previously published healthy control repertoires obtained from donors aged 6 to 25 years. A subset of samples was prepared in parallel using single-end sample barcoding, then pooled and co-amplified after Illumina adapter ligation. General study outcomes and caveats: When samples were clustered directly using the F measure, samples prepared in the same batch co-clustered strongly, which prompted a batch-effect correction. Normalized Chao1 diversity was significantly lower in multiple sclerosis patients than controls, suggesting substantial peripheral T-cell clonal expansion. Patients showed significantly higher frequencies than controls for about 5 TRBV segments, among them TRBV5-6, TRBV5-1 and TRBV20-1. The control group was slightly older than the multiple sclerosis patient group.

Counted from cysteine to phenylalanine, this CDR3 has 17 amino acids. Just CDR3 DNA is preserved here, 51 bases in frame from base 1. The germline V gene encodes CDR1 DFQATT and CDR2 SNEGSKA (reference sequence). Points on this clonotype: The specificity of this receptor is unknown. One base away there is no much larger clone; base qualities are not given.

To demonstrate the VDJtools post-analysis software, the study profiled TCR beta repertoires from the peripheral blood of about 13 young patients with multiple sclerosis. The multiple sclerosis patients were children and adolescents between roughly 6 and 15 years of age. To prepare the library, PCR was applied. The sample was run on an Illumina HiSeq 2500. To reduce PCR and sequencing biases, unique molecular identifiers were incorporated into the TCR beta cDNA libraries. Every 1 to 10 million input T cells yielded approximately 500,000 cDNA molecules, meaning each molecule approximated one T cell. Patient libraries were prepared and sequenced with the same protocol used for the earlier healthy control dataset. Within a given batch, samples were prepared together, multiplexed and sequenced on the same HiSeq lane. The authors' pipeline ran thus. MIGEC was used to process the raw barcoded reads, and molecular identifier groups with only a single read were discarded before consensus assembly and CDR3 extraction. Clonotype tables were post-analysed with VDJtools, normalizing diversity by down-sampling all datasets to the smallest sample size. Repertoire overlap clustering matched CDR3 amino acid but not nucleotide sequences to correct batch-related cross-sample contamination. In-frame beta chains were kept once TCRdb had trimmed the public reads at Q25 with fastp and called clones with MiXCR. A single entry per CDR3 protein holds the most common genes and DNA from its merged rows. TCRdb's processing, not the authors' own work, is the source of the V and J calls. The sample includes 750,000 to 950,000 distinct CDR3 sequences, with approximately 44% observed a single time. Approximately 4.4% of the sample comes from the top ten.

The chain joins TRBV20-1 to TRBJ2-5; TRBD1 fits 11 bases in the junction. The better agreement between TRBJ2-7 and the DNA end casts doubt on the J call. Sequencing input: blood. This TCR derives from a girl aged 10-17 years with multiple sclerosis. The DNA is TGCAGTGCTAGAGATCCCTTTGGACAGGGGGCAGGGGGCGAGCAGTACTTC. Its coded protein is CSARDPFGQGAGGEQYF.